The 19 T cell receptor beta chains presented below share a single source sample, sequenced in a study of T cell repertoires in cytomegalovirus infection. No antigens are known for them. One entry per CDR3 protein, called by TCRdb with MiXCR from the reads. This sample carries some 500,000 distinct CDR3 sequences, 33% of them seen once, and the ten largest clones take roughly a sixth. The specimen was cultured PBMCs, collected from culture after CMV antigen stimulation. All receptors derive from a human donor in good health (CMV status not recorded). Some clones in this sample may be carry-over from other donors' samples.

This clonotype has only a few counts. The J gene is TRBJ1-4, the V gene TRBV6-2 or TRBV6-3; possibly TRBD1 for D (6 bases). Trimming shortened V by 6 bases and J by 5 bases, and 13 bases separated the two germline ends. The V gene's germline CDR1 is MNHEY and CDR2 SVGEGT. CDR3 length: 14 residues. CDR3 in DNA: TGTGCCAGCAGCCTGGGACAAGACAATGAAAAACTGTTTTTT. The encoded protein is CASSLGQDNEKLFF.

The sample holds many counts of this clonotype. The rearrangement joins TRBV7-2 to TRBJ2-5; 11 positions agree with TRBD2. Germline lookup yields CDR1 SGHTA and CDR2 FQGNSA. The CDR3 runs 16 residues. The J segment lost 5 bases and the V segment lost 2 bases, leaving 7 bases of the junction unmatched. CDR3 sequence: CASSLSVAGGQETQYF. CDR3 sequence (DNA): TGTGCCAGCAGCTTAAGCGTAGCGGGAGGGCAGGAGACCCAGTACTTC.

The sample holds a few counts of this clonotype. The chain employs TRBV7-2 and TRBJ2-7; D gene uncertain. This CDR3 region has 11 residues. Germline V gene data show CDR1 as SGHTA and CDR2 as FQGNSA. V was clipped by 8 bases and J by 3 bases, with 8 bases between them. CDR3 sequence (DNA): TGTGCCAGCGCCCTTAACTACGAGCAGTACTTC. Encoded protein: CASALNYEQYF. The variable domain in full, completed from reference TRBV7-2 and TRBJ2-7, reads GAGVSQSPSNKVTEKGKDVELRCDPISGHTALYWYRQSLGQGLEFLIYFQGNSAPDKSGLPSDRFSAERTGGSVSTLTIQRTQQEDSAVYLCASALNYEQYFGPGTRLTVT.

CDR3 sequence: CSVTLNYGYTF. The CDR3 DNA reads as TGCAGCGTTACTCTAAACTATGGCTACACCTTC. This rearrangement joins TRBV29-1 to TRBJ1-2; D is unresolved. Germline V gene data show CDR1 as SQVTM and CDR2 as ANQGSEA. V was shortened by 5 bases and J by 2 bases, with 6 bases between the two germline ends. The CDR3 is made up of 11 amino acids.

The genes are TRBV19 and TRBJ1-2, with D possibly being TRBD1 (6 bases). V was pared by 8 bases and J by 6 bases, with 19 bases between. CDR1 is LNHDA, CDR2 SQIVND, per germline (reference sequence). There are 14 residues in the CDR3. CDR3 sequence: CASGLRGRVNGYTF. Written as DNA, the CDR3 is TGTGCCAGTGGGCTCAGGGGCAGAGTCAATGGCTACACCTTC. The full variable domain, its missing parts supplied by reference TRBV19 and TRBJ1-2, is DGGITQSPKYLFRKEGQNVTLSCEQNLNHDAMYWYRQDPGQGLRLIYYSQIVNDFQKGDIAEGYSVSREKKESFPLTVTSAQKNPTAFYLCASGLRGRVNGYTFGSGTRLTVV.

The chain joins TRBV4-2 to TRBJ2-3; D gene ambiguous. CDR1 LGHNA and CDR2 YNFKEQ come from the germline V gene. Between the trimmed V and J ends, which lost 4 bases and 4 bases, there was a span of 12 bases. The CDR3 is 14 amino acids. This CDR3 is CASSPELRADTQYF. The CDR3 DNA is TGTGCCAGCAGCCCCGAGTTACGTGCAGATACGCAGTATTTT.

This clonotype turned up a few times. The chain links TRBV7-2 to TRBJ1-2; tentative D call: TRBD1 (5 bases). This CDR3 has 14 amino acids. The V end lost 5 bases, the J end lost 8 bases, and 18 bases lay between the germline ends. Germline CDR1 and CDR2: SGHTA and FQGNSA. The CDR3 nucleotides read TGTGCCAGCAGCAAACAGAAGGGGAAAGGAGGCTACACCTTC. Its translation is CASSKQKGKGGYTF.

This clonotype showed up many times. The genes are TRBV7-2 and TRBJ2-5, with D possibly being TRBD2 (5 bases). V shed 1 base and J shed 0 bases, with 6 bases lying between them. The germline V gene encodes CDR1 SGHTA and CDR2 FQGNSA. The CDR3 sequence is 14 residues long. Here the CDR3 DNA reads TGTGCCAGCAGCTTAGTTAGCGACCAAGAGACCCAGTACTTC. It codes for CASSLVSDQETQYF.

This clonotype was detected a few times. The rearrangement uses TRBV14 and TRBJ2-7; D ambiguous. The CDR3 is 12 residues long. V shed 9 bases and J shed 3 bases, with 12 bases lying between them. Per the germline V gene, CDR1 is SGHDN and CDR2 is FVKESK. The CDR3 bases are TGTGCCAGTGAGGTCCAAAGCTACGAGCAGTACGTC. It is translated as CASEVQSYEQYV.

The V call is TRBV6-2 or TRBV6-3, the J call TRBJ1-1, with D perhaps TRBD1 (5 bases). Germline V gene sequence: CDR1 MNHEY, CDR2 SVGEGT. Trimming removed 2 bases at V and 3 bases at J, with 10 bases between. This CDR3 is built from 14 residues. CDR3 region: CASSYGGVDTEAFF. The CDR3 region has the DNA TGTGCCAGCAGTTACGGAGGGGTTGACACTGAAGCTTTCTTT.

This clonotype was counted only a few times. The V gene is TRBV7-2, the J gene TRBJ1-5, with no clear D. Trimming took 3 bases from V and 4 from J, leaving 13 bases between them. Per the germline V gene, CDR1 is SGHTA and CDR2 is FQGNSA. The CDR3 runs 15 residues. CDR3 in amino acids: CASSLGGVFNQPQHF. The CDR3 region has the DNA TGTGCCAGCAGCTTGGGAGGTGTCTTTAATCAGCCCCAGCATTTT. Based on the CDR3 plus reference TRBV7-2 and TRBJ1-5, the full variable domain is GAGVSQSPSNKVTEKGKDVELRCDPISGHTALYWYRQSLGQGLEFLIYFQGNSAPDKSGLPSDRFSAERTGGSVSTLTIQRTQQEDSAVYLCASSLGGVFNQPQHFGDGTRLSIL.

This chain joins TRBV6-2 or TRBV6-3 and TRBJ2-7; TRBD1 or TRBD2 may be the D gene (5 bases each). The CDR3 runs 12 residues. Germline values: CDR1 MNHEY, CDR2 SVGEGT. The CDR3: CGVSRGGYEQYF. As DNA, the CDR3 is TGTGGCGTCAGCCGGGGCGGCTACGAGCAGTACTTC.

This clonotype was found many times. V is TRBV7-2 and J is TRBJ2-1, with D perhaps matching TRBD1 (6 bases). The CDR3 consists of 14 residues. Germline V gives CDR1 SGHTA, CDR2 FQGNSA. V lost 5 bases to trimming and J lost 4 bases, with 12 bases between them. The DNA of the CDR3 is TGTGCCAGCAGCAACAGGGACCCTTACAATGAGCAGTTCTTC. Translated: CASSNRDPYNEQFF.

Ten or more counts support this clonotype. The chain joins TRBV4-2 to TRBJ1-2, with 10 bases matching TRBD1. Germline V gene data show CDR1 as LGHNA and CDR2 as YNFKEQ. J was trimmed by 2 bases and V by 4 bases; bases with no gene match: 4. There are 15 residues in the CDR3. This CDR3 is CASSPDRGQNYGYTF. CDR3 sequence (DNA): TGTGCCAGCAGCCCCGACAGGGGGCAAAACTATGGCTACACCTTC.

This clonotype was detected only a few times. The chain has TRBV20-1 and TRBJ1-5, with 7 bases identical to TRBD1. Germline CDR1 is DFQATT and CDR2 is SNEGSKA (reference sequence). This CDR3 has 14 amino acids. The J segment lost 3 bases and the V segment lost 2 bases, leaving 4 bases of the junction unmatched. The CDR3 DNA follows: TGCAGTGCTAGACCAGACAGGGACAATCAGCCCCAGCATTTT. This gives the protein CSARPDRDNQPQHF.

The CDR3 is CASSLPPAVDGYTF. The CDR3 nucleotides read TGTGCCAGCAGCTTACCCCCAGCAGTAGACGGCTACACCTTC. J is TRBJ1-2 and V is TRBV13; no firm D call. V was shortened by 2 bases and J by 8 bases, with 15 bases between the two germline ends. CDR3 length: 14 amino acids. The germline V gene has CDR1 PRHDT and CDR2 FYEKMQ (reference sequence). The full variable domain, its missing parts supplied by reference TRBV13 and TRBJ1-2, is AAGVIQSPRHLIKEKRETATLKCYPIPRHDTVYWYQQGPGQDPQFLISFYEKMQSDKGSIPDRFSAQQFSDYHSELNMSSLELGDSALYFCASSLPPAVDGYTFGSGTRLTVV.

The sample holds many counts of this clonotype. The J gene is TRBJ2-1, the V gene TRBV12-3 or TRBV12-4, with 10 positions matching TRBD2. CDR3 length: 16 residues. The J segment lost 2 bases and the V segment lost 9 bases, leaving 10 bases of the junction unmatched. The CDR3 DNA reads as TGTGCCAGTTCGCGAGGACTAGCGGTGACCTACAATGAGCAGTTCTTC. Amino acid sequence: CASSRGLAVTYNEQFF.

This clonotype appeared a few times. The J gene is TRBJ2-7, the V gene TRBV6-1; 12 positions match TRBD2. The CDR3 extends over 16 amino acids. After removal of 2 bases from V and 0 bases from J, the junction contained 2 bases not matched to a gene. Germline loops: CDR1 MNHNS, CDR2 SASEGT. CDR3: CASSERTSGASYEQYF. DNA for the CDR3: TGTGCCAGCAGTGAAAGGACTAGCGGGGCCTCCTACGAGCAGTACTTC.

The chain carries TRBV12-3 or TRBV12-4 and TRBJ2-7; D is unclear. V dropped 3 bases and J dropped 4 bases, with 10 bases sitting between them. CDR3 length equals 13 residues. The CDR3 here is CASSFALNYEQYF. The CDR3 region has the DNA TGTGCCAGCAGTTTCGCTCTAAATTACGAGCAGTACTTC.